The present TCR beta chain was sequenced within a study of cytomegalovirus exposure and HLA in healthy donors. On this clone: What it binds is unknown.

PCR amplification relied on 60 Vbeta primers (plus 13 Jbeta primers). Sequencing used immunoSEQ multiplex PCR; TCRdb keeps in-frame clones, though not all of them. The sample shows approximately 180,000 clones, around 78% of them seen only once. Per germline, CDR1 MNHEY and CDR2 SMNVEV (reference sequence). This CDR3 comprises 15 residues. J lost 0 bases, V lost 3 bases, and 1 base had no gene match. The study, taken as a whole, reports: Presence/absence analyses treated sequencing depth as roughly uniform across donors. Later analysis showed most CMV-associated TCR beta chains appearing HLA-restricted. With later analysis, a missense DCLRE1C variant became linked to TCR beta V- and J-gene trimming.

The origin of this receptor is a woman in her forties or fifties in good health and CMV-seropositive. The chain employs TRBV27 and TRBJ1-3; TRBD1 agrees at 8 bases. What was sequenced was PBMCs. DNA for the CDR3: TGTGCCAGCAGTTTCGGACAGGGCTCTGGAAACACCATATATTTT. Translating it yields CASSFGQGSGNTIYF.